These T cell receptor beta chains were read from a single sample in a study of technical replicates of blood from a handful of donors. Clones were read by immunoSEQ multiplex PCR, and TCRdb kept only the in-frame ones, dropping some. The data contain roughly 80,000 clones, 90% to 95% of them singletons. Input material: T cells isolated from PBMCs. These receptors all come from a human donor in good health. The CDR3 runs from the conserved cysteine through the conserved F or W. Size tells how often a clone was seen (once, few, many) or the class of an expanded clone, and some rows leave it out.

TRBV9	-	TRBJ2-7	CASSSSGTGGYEQYF
TRBV21-1	-	TRBJ1-2	CASSKAQFRVRYGYTF
TRBV13	-	TRBJ1-1	CASSSDRGGTEAFF
TRBV12-5	-	TRBJ2-7	CASGHPREVTYEQYF
TRBV5-4	-	TRBJ2-3	CASSLGAGAGDTQYF
TRBV4-3	-	TRBJ2-7	CASSQGQWYEQYF
TRBV4-1	-	TRBJ1-5	CASSQGTGGNQPQHF
TRBV28	-	TRBJ1-2	CASSPGLSYGYTF
TRBV2	-	TRBJ2-1	CASSELGSYNEQFF
TRBV30	-	TRBJ2-2	CAWSVGQGAHTGELFF
TRBV15	once	TRBJ2-5	CATRSSGSWETQYF
TRBV7-3	-	TRBJ2-1	CASSWTTYNEQFF
TRBV4-2	-	TRBJ2-1	CASSQEVGTYNEQFF
TRBV14	-	TRBJ1-1	CASSVLTDTEAFF
TRBV5-1	-	TRBJ1-5	CASSFLQGEQPQHF
TRBV28	-	TRBJ1-3	CASTTGSSGNTIYF
TRBV28	-	TRBJ1-3	CASSSQNSGNTIYF
TRBV2	once	TRBJ2-5	CASRSGKQETQYF
TRBV7-2	once	TRBJ2-7	CASSFWDSIYEQYF
TRBV11-3	once	TRBJ2-1	CASSPTSGRSYEQFF
TRBV7-3	-	TRBJ2-1	CASSLLAGGTSSYNEQFF
TRBV5-4	-	TRBJ2-1	CASSLGTGVTNEQFF